This T cell receptor beta chain was documented in a study of long-term antiretroviral therapy in people with HIV. Study background: The 2015 recommendation for immediate ART came about a decade after the earliest samples. Broader study findings: Records did not include ART adherence, viral resistance or therapy changes. Following ART, diversity rose but still fell short of transplant donor controls.

Survey-level resolution applied to immunoSEQ assay v3.0. This table comes from immunoSEQ multiplex PCR, and its TCRdb copy is limited to in-frame clones, with some not included. The data show roughly 36,000 clones, 83% seen once. Looked up from germline, CDR1 is SGHRS and CDR2 is YFSETQ. CDR3 length equals 14 residues. Trimming shortened V by 4 bases and J by 5 bases, and 13 bases separated the two germline ends. Notes on this clone: The target antigen is unknown.

The rearrangement joins TRBV5-1 to TRBJ1-5; D might be TRBD1 (6 bases). The sequences come from unsorted PBMCs, collected 0.4 years before starting antiretroviral therapy. This clonotype was sampled from a man aged 18 to 29 with HIV. The CDR3 sequence is CASSPTGSDQPQHF. The CDR3, as DNA: TGCGCCAGCAGCCCGACAGGAAGCGATCAGCCCCAGCATTTT.